These T cell receptor beta chains were read from a single sample in a study of tumor and adjacent non-tumor tissue in lung cancer. TCRdb called the multiplex PCR reads again in MiXCR, with one record for every CDR3 protein. The sample contains 120,000 to 150,000 distinct CDR3 sequences, approximately 64% of which appear only once. Material for sequencing was lung tumor tissue. Source of these receptors: a man in his sixties with small cell lung cancer. The CDR3 runs from the conserved cysteine through the conserved F or W. The D gene is left open where the match is weak. Size is omitted from some rows. Given values are once, few, many or a class for expanded clones.

d_call,clone_size,j_call,v_call,cdr3_aa,cdr3_nt
-,-,TRBJ2-3,TRBV24-1,CYTGDGDRRYF,TGTTACACCGGCGACGGAGACAGGAGGTATTTT
-,-,TRBJ2-3,TRBV20-1,CSAREKGLSEFTDTRYF,TGCAGTGCGAGAGAAAAGGGGCTGTCTGAATTCACAGATACGCGGTATTTT
TRBD1,-,TRBJ2-6,TRBV11-2,CASSLQGQGLPGANVLTF,TGTGCCAGCAGTTTACAGGGACAGGGTCTGCCTGGGGCCAACGTCCTGACTTTC
-,-,TRBJ2-1,TRBV20-1,CSARASALQIEQFF,TGCAGTGCTCGGGCTAGCGCCCTACAAATTGAGCAGTTCTTC
TRBD2,-,TRBJ2-1,TRBV12-3/TRBV12-4,CAGSLPPSGSLYNEQLF,TGTGCCGGCAGCCTTCCCCCTAGCGGGAGTTTATACAATGAGCAGCTCTTC
-,-,TRBJ2-5,TRBV20-1,CSARDGGSKRETQYF,TGCAGTGCTAGAGATGGTGGCTCCAAGCGGGAGACCCAGTACTTC
-,-,TRBJ1-1,TRBV5-8,CASSWGWNTEAFF,TGTGCCAGCAGCTGGGGATGGAACACTGAAGCTTTCTTT
TRBD2,many,TRBJ2-3,TRBV5-4,CASSPNAGTSGTDTQYF,TGTGCCAGCAGCCCGAATGCTGGGACTAGCGGCACAGATACGCAGTATTTT
-,-,TRBJ1-1,TRBV11-1,CASSVTRGAEAPF,TGTGCCAGCAGCGTTACCAGAGGGGCTGAAGCTCCCTTT
TRBD1,many,TRBJ1-5,TRBV6-6,CASTGQGTQPQHF,TGTGCCAGCACCGGACAGGGTACTCAGCCCCAGCATTTT
-,-,TRBJ2-1,TRBV6-6,CTSSYNPAKGQFF,TGTACCAGCAGTTACAACCCTGCTAAGGGGCAGTTCTTC
TRBD2,-,TRBJ2-3,TRBV6-2/TRBV6-3,CASSTRTSGSVDTQYF,TGTGCCAGCAGTACGCGGACTAGCGGGAGTGTGGATACGCAGTATTTT
-,-,TRBJ1-1,TRBV14,CASSRLTEAFF,TGTGCCAGCAGCCGACTTACCGAAGCTTTCTTT
-,-,TRBJ1-1,TRBV29-1,CSVSTGLNTGAFF,TGCAGCGTCTCAACAGGGTTGAACACTGGAGCTTTCTTT
-,-,TRBJ1-6,TRBV12-3/TRBV12-4,CASSDRANSPLHF,TGTGCCAGCTCTGACAGAGCTAATTCACCCCTCCACTTT
-,few,TRBJ2-5,TRBV5-5,CASNYAGETQYF,TGTGCCAGCAACTACGCTGGGGAGACCCAGTACTTC
-,-,TRBJ2-3,TRBV20-1,CDAMRGDTQYF,TGCGATGCTATGAGAGGAGATACGCAGTATTTT
-,-,TRBJ2-1,TRBV11-3,CASTAPGNSIEQFF,TGTGCCAGCACCGCTCCCGGGAATAGCATTGAGCAGTTCTTC
TRBD2,once,TRBJ2-3,TRBV11-2,CASSLEAGIHTQYF,TGTGCCAGTAGCTTAGAAGCGGGGATACATACGCAGTATTTT
-,many,TRBJ1-5,TRBV20-1,CSARDFDGNQPQHF,TGCAGTGCTAGAGATTTCGATGGCAATCAGCCCCAGCATTTT
-,-,TRBJ2-2,TRBV6-6,CASSPQGRGGPANTGELFF,TGTGCCAGCAGTCCTCAGGGGCGCGGCGGGCCAGCGAACACCGGGGAGCTGTTTTTT
-,-,TRBJ1-6,TRBV30,CAWSIPGGGQGALHF,TGTGCCTGGAGTATTCCTGGGGGGGGACAAGGGGCCCTCCACTTT
-,-,TRBJ2-3,TRBV11-1,CASSHGRDIDTQYF,TGTGCCAGCAGCCACGGGCGCGACATAGATACGCAGTATTTT
-,-,TRBJ2-7,TRBV11-3,CASSLGPRTCDQYF,TGTGCAAGCAGCTTAGGTCCCAGAACCTGCGATCAGTACTTC
TRBD1,-,TRBJ2-1,TRBV11-3,CASSLGFPSYSGTGVPSSYIEQFF,TGTGCCAGCAGCCTCGGGTTCCCGAGCTACTCCGGGACAGGGGTCCCAAGTTCCTACATTGAGCAGTTCTTC
-,-,TRBJ2-1,TRBV5-4,CASRGQTGRGGQFF,TGTGCCAGCAGGGGGCAGACAGGGCGCGGGGGGCAGTTCTTC
TRBD1,-,TRBJ1-2,TRBV12-3/TRBV12-4,CAGSSRGQGAEGYTF,TGTGCCGGCAGTTCAAGGGGACAGGGGGCAGAGGGCTACACCTTC
-,-,TRBJ2-3,TRBV6-5,CASSHDSDTQYF,TGTGCCAGCTCCCACGACTCAGATACGCAGTATTTT
-,few,TRBJ1-1,TRBV20-1,CSASEQMNTEAFF,TGCAGTGCTAGCGAACAGATGAACACTGAAGCTTTCTTT
-,-,TRBJ2-7,TRBV6-5,CASSYSDSHYEQYF,TGTGCCAGCAGTTACTCGGACAGCCACTACGAGCAGTACTTC
TRBD2,-,TRBJ2-5,TRBV5-6,CASSSLAGDRETQYF,TGTGCCAGCAGCTCGCTGGCGGGGGACCGGGAGACCCAGTACTTC
-,few,TRBJ1-1,TRBV6-1,CASREGEGETFF,TGTGCCAGCAGAGAAGGGGAGGGGGAGACTTTCTTT
-,-,TRBJ2-7,TRBV6-5,CASTYSTAHRPEQYF,TGTGCCAGCACTTACTCGACCGCCCACCGGCCCGAGCAGTACTTC
TRBD2,-,TRBJ2-2,TRBV11-1,CVSGGAAGELFF,TGTGTCAGCGGGGGGGCCGCCGGGGAGCTGTTTTTT
TRBD1,-,TRBJ2-7,TRBV25-1,CASSKGQGKYEQYF,TGTGCCAGCAGCAAAGGACAGGGCAAGTACGAGCAGTACTTC
-,-,TRBJ1-1,TRBV20-1,CSARVPGNTEASF,TGCAGTGCTAGAGTTCCGGGGAACACTGAAGCTTCCTTT
TRBD2,few,TRBJ2-2,TRBV29-1,CSGGLAGGGELFF,TGCAGCGGGGGACTAGCTGGGGGTGGGGAGCTGTTTTTT
-,few,TRBJ2-3,TRBV20-1,CSVLLGARTDTQYF,TGCAGTGTCCTCTTGGGGGCCCGCACAGATACGCAGTATTTT
-,-,TRBJ2-3,TRBV11-3,CASSIRGTKYF,TGTGCCAGCAGTATCCGAGGTACGAAGTATTTT
-,-,TRBJ2-1,TRBV20-1,CSARDVLISYNEQFF,TGCAGTGCTAGAGATGTCTTAATATCCTACAATGAGCAGTTCTTC
-,-,TRBJ2-1,TRBV6-5,CASSYSVTHRDEHSF,TGTGCCAGCAGTTACTCGGTGACCCACCGTGATGAGCACTCCTTC
-,-,TRBJ2-3,TRBV6-5,CDSSRRENTDTQYF,TGTGACAGCAGCCGAAGGGAAAATACAGATACGCAGTATTTC